This entry is about one T cell receptor (beta chain). The antigen is undetermined. Generated by immunoSEQ multiplex PCR, the TCRdb table keeps only in-frame clones and is missing some. The sample lists over 200,000 clones; approximately 82% were seen once. This sample is part of a study of cytomegalovirus exposure and HLA in healthy donors. The study drew the donors from its roughly 120-subject validation cohort, separate from the approximately 700-subject first cohort. Per germline, CDR1 SGHRS and CDR2 YFSETQ. V dropped 4 bases and J dropped 3; count of bases not matched to a gene: 9. The CDR3 has 15 amino acids. Broader study findings: Rare TCR sequences dominated, though some public TCRs recurred in many donors. The study labeled roughly 160 TCR beta chains cytomegalovirus-associated.

The sequence was obtained from a woman under 30 in good health and CMV-seronegative. The chain employs TRBV5-1 and TRBJ2-7; TRBD1 matches at 8 bases. Sample: PBMCs. This CDR3 is CASSRRTGRDYEQYF. CDR3 DNA sequence: TGCGCCAGCAGCCGACGGACAGGGCGGGACTACGAGCAGTACTTC.